Below, 9 T cell receptor beta chains from the same sample are listed, as sequenced in a study of cytomegalovirus exposure and HLA in healthy donors. PCR used 60 Vbeta primers and 13 Jbeta primers. Profiled with immunoSEQ multiplex PCR; TCRdb holds only in-frame clones, not every one. The sample lists 160,000 or so clones, approximately 80% seen once, with 1.1% to 1.5% in the top ten. Sequenced material: PBMCs. These receptors all come from a male donor in good health and CMV-seronegative.

The count of this clone is one. The V gene is TRBV9, the J gene TRBJ2-1; the match to TRBD2 covers 9 bases. This CDR3 comprises 16 residues. The germline gives CDR1 SGDLS, CDR2 YYNGEE. V lost 4 bases to trimming and J lost 6 bases; unmatched junction nucleotides: 11. The CDR3 DNA reads TGTGCCAGCAGCCCCTTCGCGGGGGGGGCCTTCAATGAGCAGTTCTTC. This gives the protein CASSPFAGGAFNEQFF. Based on the CDR3 plus reference TRBV9 and TRBJ2-1, the full variable domain is DSGVTQTPKHLITATGQRVTLRCSPRSGDLSVYWYQQSLDQGLQFLIQYYNGEERAKGNILERFSAQQFPDLHSELNLSSLELGDSALYFCASSPFAGGAFNEQFFGPGTRLTVL.

The chain carries TRBV27 and TRBJ2-5; D may be TRBD2 (7 bases). V was shortened by 4 bases and J by 4 bases, with 19 bases between the two germline ends. This CDR3 contains 16 residues. Germline V gives CDR1 MNHEY, CDR2 SMNVEV (reference sequence). CDR3 sequence: CASSSLLGGGGETQYF. The DNA for the CDR3 is TGTGCCAGCAGTTCCCTCTTGGGCGGGGGCGGAGAGACCCAGTACTTC.

The chain links TRBV9 to TRBJ2-5, with D possibly being TRBD1 (5 bases). From germline, CDR1 is SGDLS and CDR2 YYNGEE. Trimming shortened V by 1 base and J by 2 bases, and 9 bases separated the two germline ends. CDR3 length: 14 residues. The CDR3 protein is CASSVRGNQETQYF. Written as DNA, the CDR3 is TGTGCCAGCAGCGTAAGGGGAAATCAAGAGACCCAGTACTTC.

This chain uses TRBV7-3 with TRBJ1-1; 7 positions agree with TRBD1. J lost 2 bases, V lost 3 bases, and 6 bases had no gene match. The CDR3 runs to 15 residues. Germline V gene sequence: CDR1 SGHTA, CDR2 FQGTGA. The CDR3 DNA reads as TGTGCCAGCAGCTTTTCCGGGACAGCAAACACTGAAGCTTTCTTT. Its protein product is CASSFSGTANTEAFF.

This chain links TRBV7-6 with TRBJ2-1; maybe TRBD1 (6 bases). Germline V gives CDR1 SGHVS, CDR2 FNYEAQ. The CDR3 extends over 15 amino acids. V lost 5 bases to trimming and J lost 0 bases, with 11 bases between them. The CDR3 sequence is CASSPLGASYNEQFF. CDR3 bases: TGTGCCAGCAGCCCACTGGGGGCCTCCTACAATGAGCAGTTCTTC.

This chain links TRBV5-6 with TRBJ2-3; D is unresolved. The CDR3 contains 12 residues. With 3 bases removed from V and 5 bases from J, the gap between germline ends came to 7 bases. In germline, CDR1 is SGHDT, CDR2 YYEEEE. The CDR3 nucleotides read TGTGCCAGCAGCTATTACGGAGATACGCAGTATTTT. Translation gives CASSYYGDTQYF.

This clone came up once. J is TRBJ2-3 and V is TRBV28, with a weak D call TRBD1 (6 bases). This CDR3 is 13 amino acids long. V was shortened by 6 bases and J by 4 bases, with 11 bases between the two germline ends. Germline assignment: CDR1 MDHEN and CDR2 SYDVKM. The CDR3, as DNA: TGTGCCAGCAGACTACAGGGCTCAGATACGCAGTATTTT. Amino acid sequence: CASRLQGSDTQYF.

V gene TRBV13 combines with J gene TRBJ1-4, with D possibly being TRBD1 (6 bases). Germline lookup yields CDR1 PRHDT and CDR2 FYEKMQ (reference sequence). The CDR3 runs to 16 residues. Deletions cut 0 bases from V and 0 bases from J, with 8 bases between. The CDR3 DNA reads TGTGCCAGCAGCTTAGGACAGGGTTCAACTAATGAAAAACTGTTTTTT. It specifies CASSLGQGSTNEKLFF.

This clone was observed a single time. V usage is TRBV7-6 and J usage is TRBJ2-1; 7 nucleotides line up with TRBD2. Per germline, CDR1 SGHVS and CDR2 FNYEAQ. With 6 bases clipped from V and 2 bases from J, the junction kept 7 bases outside the gene matches. This CDR3 region has 15 residues. CDR3: CASSLRGTTYNEQFF. CDR3 coding DNA: TGTGCCAGCAGTTTGCGGGGGACCACCTACAATGAGCAGTTCTTC.